Here is one T cell receptor (beta chain) with its context. Its antigen is currently unknown. The data originate from a study of radiation and T cells in renal cell carcinoma. Study outcomes and limitations: In blood, top tumor clones expanded by 2 weeks, shrinking by 4.

Some clones are missing from TCRdb's copy, which holds only in-frame ones; the method was immunoSEQ multiplex PCR. This sample carries 95,000 or so clones, less than 90% of them seen once, and the ten largest clones take 7.5% to 8.5%. The germline V gene encodes CDR1 MGHRA and CDR2 YSYEKL. This CDR3 contains 18 residues. V dropped 0 bases and J dropped 4; count of bases not matched to a gene: 12. Time point denoted: baseline pretreatment blood. The sample's treatment: 15 Gy SBRT to primary tumor, nephrectomy 4 weeks later. Blood was sampled at baseline, 2 weeks and 4 weeks after SBRT. This renal cell carcinoma was of the clear cell type.

The chain uses TRBV4-1 and TRBJ1-5; 7 nucleotides match TRBD1. The sequences come from blood, collected from a patient whose treatment included radiotherapy and nephrectomy. This TCR was sampled from a man between 45 and 60 years old with renal cell carcinoma. DNA for the CDR3: TGCGCCAGCAGCCAAGATGATCAAGGGGGCATTGGAAATCAGCCCCAGCATTTT. It is translated as CASSQDDQGGIGNQPQHF.